This TCR beta chain was retrieved from a study of patients and donors after allogeneic stem cell transplantation. This clonotype turned up a few times. Germline values: CDR1 LNHNV, CDR2 YYDKDF (reference sequence). Deletions cut 0 bases from V and 4 bases from J, with 12 bases between. This CDR3 comprises 15 residues. TCRdb reanalysed the RT-PCR reads using MiXCR and keeps one entry per CDR3 protein. This table holds tens of thousands of distinct CDR3 sequences, more than 30% found once. This clonotype originated in a human donor who was either an allogeneic HSCT recipient or a stem cell or donor lymphocyte infusion donor (not recorded which). It is not recorded whose cells these are; they may come from a transplant donor. Sequenced material: blood, either unsorted or a sorted T cell fraction (not recorded which). The chain recombines TRBV15 with TRBJ1-2; D possibly corresponds to TRBD1 (5 bases). CDR3 in amino acids: CATSRDGRDFYGYTF. The CDR3 DNA sequence: TGTGCCACCAGCAGAGACGGACGGGACTTCTATGGCTACACCTTC.